This T cell receptor (beta chain) was identified in a study of Graves' ophthalmopathy and Graves' hyperthyroidism. General observations from the study: Blood samples also showed most expanded thyroid clonotypes exceeding 0.001 frequency.

Investigators amplified TCR beta CDR3 regions from RNA transcripts. The authors performed first-round RT-PCR with HTBI primers and then a second-round multiplex PCR. TCRdb independently ran MiXCR on the multiplex PCR reads; one entry per CDR3 protein. The table lists almost 750,000 distinct CDR3 sequences, 35% to 50% of them singletons, with 40% to 45% in the top ten. In germline, CDR1 is SQVTM, CDR2 ANQGSEA. The CDR3 is 10 residues long, counting both termini. As concerns this clonotype: The antigen is not known. The CDR3 carries no conserved terminal phenylalanine or tryptophan, so it likely arises from a read error. The DNA is left out, because the CDR3 cannot be placed on it with certainty; the CDR3 is given as TCRdb lists it.

V and J are TRBV29-1 and TRBJ1-2; the table's D gene call, TRBD1, was not cross checked with the DNA. The origin of this receptor is an adult man with Graves' ophthalmopathy. The sequencing input was peripheral blood. CDR3 in amino acids: CSVGETGGRL.